Presented here are 13 T cell receptor beta chains from one specimen sequenced in a study of OX40 agonist ivuxolimab in advanced cancers. Repertoires were generated with immunoSEQ multiplex PCR, while TCRdb's copy carries only in-frame clones and drops some. This table has fewer than 65,000 clones, roughly 90% appearing once. The sequencing used CD4+ or CD8+ T cells sorted from blood, collected in a trial of the OX40 agonist ivuxolimab. These receptors all come from an adult with an advanced solid tumor such as melanoma, head and neck, liver or kidney cancer.

The chain couples TRBV15 to TRBJ1-5, with TRBD1 as a possible D gene (5 bases). This CDR3 has 12 residues. With 9 bases removed from V and 0 bases from J, the gap between germline ends came to 6 bases. Germline V CDR1 and CDR2: LNHNV, YYDKDF (reference sequence). The CDR3 sequence: CATRGSNQPQHF. In nucleotides, the CDR3 is TGTGCCACTAGGGGTAGCAATCAGCCCCAGCATTTT. Together with reference TRBV15 and TRBJ1-5, the CDR3 gives the full variable domain: DAMVIQNPRYQVTQFGKPVTLSCSQTLNHNVMYWYQQKSSQAPKLLFHYYDKDFNNEADTPDNFQSRRPNTSFCFLDIRSPGLGDTAMYLCATRGSNQPQHFGDGTRLSIL.

CDR3 residues: CASRLTPVPTDTQYF. DNA for the CDR3: TGTGCCAGCAGGCTCACCCCCGTTCCCACAGATACGCAGTATTTT. V usage is TRBV6-6 and J usage is TRBJ2-3, with D uncertain. Trimming stripped 6 bases from V and 2 bases from J, with 15 bases between. This CDR3 comprises 15 residues. Germline CDR1 reads MNHNY; CDR2 reads SVGAGI (reference sequence).

This chain joins TRBV6-5 and TRBJ2-5; D unresolved. This CDR3 spans 14 amino acids. The germline V gene encodes CDR1 MNHEY and CDR2 SVGAGI. V was shortened by 8 bases and J by 2 bases, with 15 bases between the two germline ends. The CDR3 DNA reads TGTGCCAGCTCCCCACAGACACCACAAGAGACCCAGTACTTC. Its translation: CASSPQTPQETQYF.

This clone showed up just once. The chain links TRBV6-1 to TRBJ2-7; D gene ambiguous. The germline gives CDR1 MNHNS, CDR2 SASEGT. Trimming took 2 bases from V and 6 from J, leaving 8 bases between them. The CDR3 is 12 residues long. The CDR3 here is CASSETWGEQYF. In DNA form, the CDR3 reads TGTGCCAGCAGTGAAACTTGGGGCGAGCAGTACTTC.

In this sample, this clone turned up a few times. J is TRBJ2-7 and V is TRBV7-5; the tabulated D call, TRBD2, remains unverified against the DNA. TRBV7-5 is a pseudogene. This CDR3 is 15 amino acids long. This CDR3 is CARSRPRVLGYEQYF. CDR3 nucleotides: TGTGCCAGAAGCAGACCGAGGGTGCTGGGGTACGAGCAGTACTTC.

The genes are TRBV6-6 and TRBJ1-2, with D possibly matching TRBD1 (5 bases). Germline V gene lookup returns CDR1 MNHNY and CDR2 SVGAGI (reference sequence). The CDR3 extends over 14 amino acids. V was trimmed by 0 bases and J by 8 bases, leaving 13 bases between them. Here the CDR3 reads CASSYSGGDAGYTF. The CDR3 region has the DNA TGTGCCAGCAGTTACTCTGGGGGAGATGCGGGCTACACCTTC.

CDR3 protein: CATALGGETQYF. The CDR3 DNA sequence: TGTGCCACCGCCCTCGGGGGGGAGACCCAGTACTTC. V gene TRBV7-2 combines with J gene TRBJ2-5; 7 nucleotides match TRBD2. The CDR3 contains 12 residues. Trimming cost V 10 bases and J 5 bases; bases outside gene matches: 7. The V gene's germline CDR1 is SGHTA and CDR2 FQGNSA.

The chain uses TRBV11-3 and TRBJ2-5, with D hard to call. The V gene's germline CDR1 is SGHNT and CDR2 YENEEA. The CDR3 has 13 residues. V lost 1 base and J 5 bases, leaving 8 bases between the germline ends. The CDR3 reads CASSLAPGETQYF. CDR3 sequence (DNA): TGTGCCAGCAGCTTAGCCCCGGGTGAGACCCAGTACTTC.

V is TRBV28 and J is TRBJ1-2; D unclear. The CDR3 extends over 11 amino acids. From germline, CDR1 is MDHEN and CDR2 SYDVKM. V shed 5 bases and J shed 10 bases, with 11 bases lying between them. The CDR3 loop is CASSPDILYTF. DNA of the CDR3: TGTGCCAGCAGTCCAGATATACTCTACACCTTC.

The chain has TRBV10-2 and TRBJ1-4, with unresolved D. Between the trimmed V and J ends, which lost 7 bases and 2 bases, there was a span of 8 bases. The CDR3 runs to 13 residues. The germline CDR1 and CDR2 sequences are WSHSY and SAAADI. This chain's CDR3 is CASKGRTNEKLFF. The CDR3, as DNA: TGCGCCAGCAAAGGGAGGACTAATGAAAAACTGTTTTTT.

The V call is TRBV10-3, the J call TRBJ2-1, with 11 bases identical to TRBD2. Germline V gene sequence: CDR1 ENHRY, CDR2 SYGVKD. The CDR3 has 15 amino acids. This CDR3 reads CATCDSGGANNEQFF. The CDR3 DNA reads as TGTGCTACCTGCGATAGCGGGGGGGCCAACAATGAGCAGTTCTTC.

This sequence joins TRBV11-2 and TRBJ1-1; the match to TRBD1 covers 8 bases. V was clipped by 1 base and J by 4 bases; unmatched bases: 5. This CDR3 has 15 residues. CDR1 is SGHAT, CDR2 FQNNGV, per germline. The CDR3 is CASSLAGTGITEAFF. The CDR3 DNA is TGTGCCAGCAGCTTAGCGGGGACAGGTATCACTGAAGCTTTCTTT.

V is TRBV7-8 and J is TRBJ2-5, with TRBD2 identical over 8 bases. The V and J ends lost 5 bases and 2 bases, in that order; junction bases with no gene match: 4. Per the germline V gene, CDR1 is SGHVS and CDR2 is FQNEAQ. This CDR3 spans 14 amino acids. CDR3 residues: CASSTVAGQETQYF. The CDR3 DNA reads as TGTGCCAGCAGCACCGTAGCGGGACAAGAGACCCAGTACTTC.